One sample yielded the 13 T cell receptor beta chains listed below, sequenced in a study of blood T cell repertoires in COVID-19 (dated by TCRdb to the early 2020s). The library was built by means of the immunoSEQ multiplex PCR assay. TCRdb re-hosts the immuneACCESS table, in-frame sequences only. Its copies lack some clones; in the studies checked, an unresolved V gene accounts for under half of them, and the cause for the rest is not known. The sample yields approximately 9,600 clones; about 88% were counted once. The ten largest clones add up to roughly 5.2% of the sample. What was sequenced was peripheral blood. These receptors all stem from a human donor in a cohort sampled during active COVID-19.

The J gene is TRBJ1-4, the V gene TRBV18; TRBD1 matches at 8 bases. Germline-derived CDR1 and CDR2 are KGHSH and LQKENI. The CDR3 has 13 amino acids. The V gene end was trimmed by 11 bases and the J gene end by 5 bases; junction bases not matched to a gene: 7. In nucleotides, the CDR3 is TGTGCCGGGAAAAGGGACAGGAATGAAAAACTGTTTTTT. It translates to CAGKRDRNEKLFF. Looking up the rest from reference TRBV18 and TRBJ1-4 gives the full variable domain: NAGVMQNPRHLVRRRGQEARLRCSPMKGHSHVYWYRQLPEEGLKFMVYLQKENIIDESGMPKERFSAEFPKEGPSILRIQQVVRGDSAAYFCAGKRDRNEKLFFGSGTQLSVL.

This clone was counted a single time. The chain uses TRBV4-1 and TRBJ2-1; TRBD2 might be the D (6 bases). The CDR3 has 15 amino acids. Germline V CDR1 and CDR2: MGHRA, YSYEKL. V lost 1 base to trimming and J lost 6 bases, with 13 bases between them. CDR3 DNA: TGCGCCAGCAGCCAAGGGGACTGGACCGGCAATGAGCAGTTCTTC. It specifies CASSQGDWTGNEQFF.

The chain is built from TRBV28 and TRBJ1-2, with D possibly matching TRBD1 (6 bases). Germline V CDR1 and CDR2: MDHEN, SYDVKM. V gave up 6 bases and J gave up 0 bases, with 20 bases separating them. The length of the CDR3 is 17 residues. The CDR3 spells CASRRWGGGLSNYGYTF. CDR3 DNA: TGTGCCAGCAGACGTTGGGGGGGCGGTCTTTCTAACTATGGCTACACCTTC.

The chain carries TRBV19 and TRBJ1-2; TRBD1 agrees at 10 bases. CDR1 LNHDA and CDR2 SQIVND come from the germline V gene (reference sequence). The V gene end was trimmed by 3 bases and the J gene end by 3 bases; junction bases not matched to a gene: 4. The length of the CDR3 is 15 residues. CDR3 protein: CASSIQTGGDYGYTF. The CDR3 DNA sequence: TGTGCCAGTAGTATCCAGACAGGGGGCGACTATGGCTACACCTTC.

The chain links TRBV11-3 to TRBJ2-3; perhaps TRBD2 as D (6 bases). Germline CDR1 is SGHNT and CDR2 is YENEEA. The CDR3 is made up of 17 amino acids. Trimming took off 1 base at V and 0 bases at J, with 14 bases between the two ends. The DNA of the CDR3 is TGTGCCAGCAGCTTAGGCCGAACTAGCCCAAGCACAGATACGCAGTATTTT. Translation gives CASSLGRTSPSTDTQYF.

DNA of the CDR3: TGTGCCAGCAGCCGGACTAGCGGATTTTTTAACACCGGGGAGCTGTTTTTT. Amino acids: CASSRTSGFFNTGELFF. The chain carries TRBV3-1 (or the pseudogene TRBV3-2) and TRBJ2-2; TRBD2 matches at 10 bases. CDR1 and CDR2 from the germline V gene are LGHDT and YNNKEL (reference sequence). Unmatched junction bases numbered 7, after V lost 4 bases and J lost 2 bases. This CDR3 contains 17 residues.

CDR3 DNA sequence: TGCAGCGTTATGGGACACGCTGACGGGGACGAGCAGTACTTC. Translated, it gives CSVMGHADGDEQYF. The chain couples TRBV29-1 to TRBJ2-7; a weak D match, TRBD1 (6 bases). The CDR3 is made up of 14 amino acids. Germline V gene sequence: CDR1 SQVTM, CDR2 ANQGSEA. Between the trimmed V and J ends, which lost 5 bases and 5 bases, there was a span of 19 bases.

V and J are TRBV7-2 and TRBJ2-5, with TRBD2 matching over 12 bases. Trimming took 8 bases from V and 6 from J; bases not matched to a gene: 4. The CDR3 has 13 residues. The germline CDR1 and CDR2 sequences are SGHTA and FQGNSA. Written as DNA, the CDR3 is TGTGCCAGCGGTACTAGCGGGGGGCAGACCCAGTACTTC. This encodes CASGTSGGQTQYF.

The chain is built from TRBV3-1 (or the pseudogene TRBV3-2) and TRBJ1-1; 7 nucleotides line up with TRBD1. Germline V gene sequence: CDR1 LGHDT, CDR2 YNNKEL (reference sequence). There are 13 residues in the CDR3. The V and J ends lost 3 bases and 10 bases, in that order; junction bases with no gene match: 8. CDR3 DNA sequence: TGTGCCAGCAGCCAGACGATCCAGGGGGGAGCTTTCTTT. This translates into CASSQTIQGGAFF.

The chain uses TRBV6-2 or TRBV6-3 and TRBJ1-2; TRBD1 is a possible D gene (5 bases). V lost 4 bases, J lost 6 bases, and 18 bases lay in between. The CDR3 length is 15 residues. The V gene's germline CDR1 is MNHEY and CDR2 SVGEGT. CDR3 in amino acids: CASSLEPPTGDGYTF. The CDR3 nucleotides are TGTGCCAGCAGTTTAGAACCTCCTACAGGCGATGGCTACACCTTC.

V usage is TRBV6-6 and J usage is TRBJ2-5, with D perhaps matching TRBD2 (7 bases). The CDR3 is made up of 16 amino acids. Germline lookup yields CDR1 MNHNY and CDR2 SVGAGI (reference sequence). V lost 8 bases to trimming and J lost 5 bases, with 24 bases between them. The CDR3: CASRDLGQGREETQYF. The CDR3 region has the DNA TGTGCCAGCCGAGACTTGGGCCAGGGGCGGGAGGAGACCCAGTACTTC.

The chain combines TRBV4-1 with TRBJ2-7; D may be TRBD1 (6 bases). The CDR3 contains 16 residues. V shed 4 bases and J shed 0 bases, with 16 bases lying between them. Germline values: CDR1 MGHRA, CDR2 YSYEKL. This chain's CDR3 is CASSRIGRGASYEQYF. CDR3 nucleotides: TGCGCCAGCAGCCGGATCGGCAGGGGAGCCTCCTACGAGCAGTACTTC.

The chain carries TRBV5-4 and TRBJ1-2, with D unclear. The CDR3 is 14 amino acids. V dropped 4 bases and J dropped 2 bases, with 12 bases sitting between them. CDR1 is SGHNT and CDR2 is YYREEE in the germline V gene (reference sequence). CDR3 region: CASSTTHSNYGYTF. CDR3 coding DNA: TGTGCCAGCAGCACGACACACTCAAACTATGGCTACACCTTC.